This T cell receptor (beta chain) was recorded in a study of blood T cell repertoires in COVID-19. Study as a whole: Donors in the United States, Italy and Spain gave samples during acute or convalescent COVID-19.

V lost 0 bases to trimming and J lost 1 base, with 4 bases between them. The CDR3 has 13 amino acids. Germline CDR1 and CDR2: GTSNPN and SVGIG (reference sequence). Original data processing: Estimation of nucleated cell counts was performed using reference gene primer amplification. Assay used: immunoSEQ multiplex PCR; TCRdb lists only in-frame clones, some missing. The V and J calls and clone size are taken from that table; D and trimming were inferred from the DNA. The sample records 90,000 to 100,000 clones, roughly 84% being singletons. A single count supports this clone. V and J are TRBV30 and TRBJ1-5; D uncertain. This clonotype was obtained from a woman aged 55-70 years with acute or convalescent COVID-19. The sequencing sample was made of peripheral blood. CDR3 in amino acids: CAWSVHSNQPQHF. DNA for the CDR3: TGTGCCTGGAGTGTACACAGCAATCAGCCCCAGCATTTT.